This TCR beta chain was retrieved from a study of long-term antiretroviral therapy in people with HIV. The authors ran the immunoSEQ assay, v3.0, at survey level. Only in-frame clones appear in the TCRdb table, and some are missing; sequencing was by immunoSEQ multiplex PCR. Among more than 15,000 clones listed, approximately 81% were seen once. Study findings and constraints: Within the repertoire, clones expanded before ART were dominant at all time points. HIV repertoires covered narrower CDR3 length ranges than controls did.

V lost 4 bases to trimming and J lost 5 bases, with 17 bases between them. This CDR3 region has 16 residues. Per germline, CDR1 SGHDN and CDR2 FVKESK. As to this clone: Its specificity is unknown.

The sample was unsorted PBMCs, taken 1.2 years before starting antiretroviral therapy. The clonotype was recovered from a man aged 25 to 45 with HIV. V usage is TRBV14 and J usage is TRBJ2-2, with D tentatively TRBD1 (5 bases). This chain's CDR3 is CASSLKGALGTGELFF. CDR3 coding DNA: TGTGCCAGCAGCCTGAAAGGGGCGCTTGGGACCGGGGAGCTGTTTTTT.